The clone carrying this TCR beta chain was observed a few times. Its antigen is undetermined. This specimen comes from a study of cytomegalovirus exposure and HLA in healthy donors. General study findings and limits: With DRB1 most and HLA-C fewest, TCR association rates differed between HLA loci in a later analysis. TCR beta sequences numbering under 20,000 were associated with HLA alleles at 0.05 false discovery rate in a later analysis.

PCR employed 60 Vbeta and 13 Jbeta primers. Profiled with immunoSEQ multiplex PCR; TCRdb holds only in-frame clones, not every one. Altogether 100,000 or so clones are present, 65% to 75% being singletons, with the ten largest covering approximately 4.8%. Germline V gene data show CDR1 as MNHNS and CDR2 as SASEGT. The CDR3 extends over 12 amino acids. V dropped 6 bases and J dropped 4; count of bases not matched to a gene: 0. Source material: PBMCs. This clonotype originated in a woman aged 18 to 35 in good health and CMV-seropositive. The chain combines TRBV6-1 with TRBJ1-1, with 9 bases matching TRBD1. The CDR3 spells CASRGQGTEAFF. Here the CDR3 DNA reads TGTGCCAGCAGGGGACAGGGCACTGAAGCTTTCTTT.